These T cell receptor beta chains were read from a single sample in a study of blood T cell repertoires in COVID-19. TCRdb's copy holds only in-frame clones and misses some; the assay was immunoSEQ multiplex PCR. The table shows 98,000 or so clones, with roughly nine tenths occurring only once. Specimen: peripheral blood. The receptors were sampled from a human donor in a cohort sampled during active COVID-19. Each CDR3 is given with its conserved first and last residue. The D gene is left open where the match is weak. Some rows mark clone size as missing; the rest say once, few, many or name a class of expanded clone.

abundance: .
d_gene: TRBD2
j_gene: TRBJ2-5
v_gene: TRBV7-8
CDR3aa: CASSLGGAGETQYF
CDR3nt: TGTGCCAGCAGCCTCGGGGGGGCAGGGGAGACCCAGTACTTC

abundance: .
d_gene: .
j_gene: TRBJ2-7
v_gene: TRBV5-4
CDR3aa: CASSLGRSGGYEQYF
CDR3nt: TGTGCCAGCAGCTTGGGGCGGTCTGGTGGCTACGAGCAGTACTTC

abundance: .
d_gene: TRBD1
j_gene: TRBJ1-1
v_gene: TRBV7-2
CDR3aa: CASSIQGARGTEAFF
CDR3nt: TGTGCCAGCAGCATACAGGGGGCGCGGGGGACTGAAGCTTTCTTT

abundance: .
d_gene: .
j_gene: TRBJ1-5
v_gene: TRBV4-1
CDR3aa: CASSQWFQRYYSNQPQHF
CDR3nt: TGCGCCAGCAGCCAATGGTTCCAGCGCTACTATAGCAATCAGCCCCAGCATTTT

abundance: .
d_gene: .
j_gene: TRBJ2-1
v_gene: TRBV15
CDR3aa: CATSRDRRVQEQFF
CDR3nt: TGTGCCACCAGCAGAGATCGCAGGGTCCAGGAGCAGTTCTTC

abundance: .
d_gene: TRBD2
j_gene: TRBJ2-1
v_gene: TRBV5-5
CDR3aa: CASSLGLAVRNNEQFF
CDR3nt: TGTGCCAGCAGCTTGGGACTAGCGGTACGTAACAATGAGCAGTTCTTC

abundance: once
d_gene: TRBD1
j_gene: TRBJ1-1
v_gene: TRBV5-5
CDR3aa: CASSPGTGGSEAFF
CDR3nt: TGTGCCAGCAGCCCGGGGACAGGGGGCTCTGAAGCTTTCTTT

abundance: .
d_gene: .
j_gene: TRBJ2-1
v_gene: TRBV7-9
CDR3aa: CASSLGGGRSYNEQFF
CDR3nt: TGTGCCAGCAGCTTAGGGGGTGGGAGGTCCTACAATGAGCAGTTCTTC

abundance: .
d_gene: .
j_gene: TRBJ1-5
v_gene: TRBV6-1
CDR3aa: CASSEEGGNQPQHF
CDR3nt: TGTGCCAGCAGTGAAGAGGGAGGCAATCAGCCCCAGCATTTT

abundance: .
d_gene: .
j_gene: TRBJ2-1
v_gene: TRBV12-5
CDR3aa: CASGHRDSYNEQFF
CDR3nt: TGTGCTAGTGGCCATCGTGACAGCTACAATGAGCAGTTCTTC

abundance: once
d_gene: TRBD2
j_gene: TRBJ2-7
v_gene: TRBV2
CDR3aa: CASSGLAGGITYEQYF
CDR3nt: TGTGCCAGCAGTGGACTAGCAGGCGGGATAACTTACGAGCAGTACTTC

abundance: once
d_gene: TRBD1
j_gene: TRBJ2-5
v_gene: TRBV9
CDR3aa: CASSVGGTGRETQYF
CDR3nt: TGTGCCAGCAGCGTAGGAGGGACAGGGAGGGAGACCCAGTACTTC

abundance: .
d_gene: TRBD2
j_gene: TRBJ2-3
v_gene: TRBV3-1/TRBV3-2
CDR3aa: CASSPLAGGRNTQYF
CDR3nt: TGTGCCAGCAGCCCCCTGGCGGGAGGAAGGAATACGCAGTATTTT

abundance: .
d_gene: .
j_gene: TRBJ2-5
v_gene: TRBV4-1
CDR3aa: CASSFLEVETQYF
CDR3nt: TGCGCCAGCAGCTTCCTAGAGGTAGAGACCCAGTACTTC

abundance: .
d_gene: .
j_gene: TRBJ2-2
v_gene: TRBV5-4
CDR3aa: CASSVDRVNTGELFF
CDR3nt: TGTGCCAGCAGCGTGGACCGAGTCAACACCGGGGAGCTGTTTTTT

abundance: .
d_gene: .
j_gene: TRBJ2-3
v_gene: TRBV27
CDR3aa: CASSLEFPDTQYF
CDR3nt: TGTGCCAGCAGTTTAGAGTTTCCAGATACGCAGTATTTT